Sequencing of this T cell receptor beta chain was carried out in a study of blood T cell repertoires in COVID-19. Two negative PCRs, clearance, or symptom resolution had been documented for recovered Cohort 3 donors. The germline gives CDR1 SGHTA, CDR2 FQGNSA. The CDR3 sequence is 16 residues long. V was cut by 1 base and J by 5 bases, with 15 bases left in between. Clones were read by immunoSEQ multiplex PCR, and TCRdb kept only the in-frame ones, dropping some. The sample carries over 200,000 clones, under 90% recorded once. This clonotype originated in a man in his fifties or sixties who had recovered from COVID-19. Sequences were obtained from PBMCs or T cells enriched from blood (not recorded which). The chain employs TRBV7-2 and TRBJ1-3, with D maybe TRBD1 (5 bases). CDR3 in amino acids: CASSLVSQGVRNTIYF. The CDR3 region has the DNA TGTGCCAGCAGCTTAGTCTCGCAGGGTGTAAGAAACACCATATATTTT.